This note documents a single T cell receptor beta chain sequence. The data were obtained in a study of blood T cell repertoires in COVID-19. Assay used: immunoSEQ multiplex PCR; TCRdb lists only in-frame clones, some missing. The sample records under 50,000 clones, 85% to 95% being singletons. The clonotype was recovered from a man aged 55 to 70 with COVID-19, enrolled during active disease. Sequenced input: peripheral blood.

The CDR3 region has the DNA TGTGCCACCAGTGATTTTAGCACAGGCTCCTACAATGAGCAGTTCTTC. It codes for CATSDFSTGSYNEQFF. The chain carries TRBV24-1 and TRBJ2-1, with D possibly being TRBD1 (5 bases). Germline V CDR1 and CDR2: KGHDR, SFDVKD. V was pared by 1 base and J by 0 bases, with 9 bases between. The CDR3 consists of 16 residues.